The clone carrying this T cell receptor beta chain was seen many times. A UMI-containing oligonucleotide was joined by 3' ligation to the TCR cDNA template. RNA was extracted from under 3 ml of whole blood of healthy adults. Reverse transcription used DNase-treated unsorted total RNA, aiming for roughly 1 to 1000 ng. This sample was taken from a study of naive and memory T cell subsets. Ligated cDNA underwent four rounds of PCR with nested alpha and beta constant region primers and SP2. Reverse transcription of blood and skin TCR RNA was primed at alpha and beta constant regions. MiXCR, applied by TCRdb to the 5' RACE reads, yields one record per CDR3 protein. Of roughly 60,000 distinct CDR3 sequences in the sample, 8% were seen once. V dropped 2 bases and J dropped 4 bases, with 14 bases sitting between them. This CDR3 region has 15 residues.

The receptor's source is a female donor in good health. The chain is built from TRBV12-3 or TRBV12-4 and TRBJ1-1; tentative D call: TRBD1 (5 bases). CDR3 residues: CASSLSGPGFTEAFF. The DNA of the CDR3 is TGTGCCAGCAGTTTATCGGGACCCGGATTCACTGAAGCTTTCTTT.